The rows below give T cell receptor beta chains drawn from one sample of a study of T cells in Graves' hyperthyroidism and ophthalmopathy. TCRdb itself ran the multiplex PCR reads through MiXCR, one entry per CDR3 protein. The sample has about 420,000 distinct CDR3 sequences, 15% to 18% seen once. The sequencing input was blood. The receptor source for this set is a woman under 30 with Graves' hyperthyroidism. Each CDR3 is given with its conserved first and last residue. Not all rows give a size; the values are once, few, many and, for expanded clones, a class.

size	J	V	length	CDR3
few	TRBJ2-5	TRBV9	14	CASSVGGEVETQYF
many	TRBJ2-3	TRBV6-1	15	CATMIHSGSTDTQYF
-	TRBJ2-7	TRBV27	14	CASSPEDRPYEQYF
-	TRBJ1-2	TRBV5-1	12	CASSFGQDGYTF
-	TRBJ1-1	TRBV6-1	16	CASSEGGSARSTEAFF
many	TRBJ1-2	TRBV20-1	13	CSVEQHGSSGYTF
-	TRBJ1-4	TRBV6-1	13	CASSQWVWEKLFF
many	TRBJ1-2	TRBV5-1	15	CASSLVLGSNYGYTF
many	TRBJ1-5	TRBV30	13	CACQGTSNQPQHF
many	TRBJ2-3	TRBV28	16	CASSFHPDRVADTQYF
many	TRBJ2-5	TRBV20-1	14	CSANTGTGQETQYF
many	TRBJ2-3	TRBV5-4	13	CASSFNWGDTQYF
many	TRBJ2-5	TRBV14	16	CASSHRRRGRGETQYF
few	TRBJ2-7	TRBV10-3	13	CAISEHSGDEQYF
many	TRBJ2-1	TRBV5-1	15	CASSSTSGAYNEQFF
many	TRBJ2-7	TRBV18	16	CASSPVVAASSYEQYF
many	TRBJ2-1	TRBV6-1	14	CASSSQGANNEQFF
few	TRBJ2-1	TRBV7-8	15	CASTNWGGLGNEQFF
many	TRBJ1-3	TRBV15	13	CATSRGGRNTIYF
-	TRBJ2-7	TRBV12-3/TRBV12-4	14	CASRGTGGTYEQYF
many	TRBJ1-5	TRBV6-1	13	CASDPMGGQPQHF
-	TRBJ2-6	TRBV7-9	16	CASSVGQLSGANVLTF
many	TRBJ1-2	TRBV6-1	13	CASSEATARGYTF
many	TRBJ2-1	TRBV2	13	CATRLAANNEQFF
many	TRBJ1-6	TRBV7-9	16	CASSLVGAGLNSPLHF
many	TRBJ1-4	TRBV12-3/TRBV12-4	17	CASSFRQDSRNYEKLFF
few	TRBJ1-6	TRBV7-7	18	CASSLKSALGRSGPPLHF
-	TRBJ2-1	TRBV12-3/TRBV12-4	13	CASSYLSGNEQFF
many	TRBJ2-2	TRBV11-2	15	CASSLKGLNTGELFF
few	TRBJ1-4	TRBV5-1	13	CASSPGTNEKLFF
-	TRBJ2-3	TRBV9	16	CASSPTLVEGADTQYF
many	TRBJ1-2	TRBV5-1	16	CASSLGGTGGLGGYTF
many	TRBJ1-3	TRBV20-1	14	CSASRRISGNTIYF
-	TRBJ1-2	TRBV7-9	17	CASSSDRCEGDNYGYTF
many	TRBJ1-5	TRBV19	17	CASTMWDRGGSNQPQHF
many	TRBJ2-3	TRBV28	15	CASSFLQPSTDTQYF
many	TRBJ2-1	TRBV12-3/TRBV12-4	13	CASSELGWNEQFF
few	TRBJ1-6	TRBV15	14	CATSRGQGNSPLHF
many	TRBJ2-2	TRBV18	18	CASSSGRQGKFSAGELFF
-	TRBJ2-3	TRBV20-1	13	CSARDNSRDTQYF
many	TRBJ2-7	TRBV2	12	CASKRNGGEQYF
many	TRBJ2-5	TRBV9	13	CASSVGLQETQYF
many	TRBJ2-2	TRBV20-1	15	CSARVRDGNTGELFF
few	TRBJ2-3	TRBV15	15	CATSAPGLAHHTQYF
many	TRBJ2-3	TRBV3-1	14	CASSKGLVTDTQYF
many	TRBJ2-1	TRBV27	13	CASSRPGGDEQFF
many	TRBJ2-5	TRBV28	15	CASSGTSTSEETQYF
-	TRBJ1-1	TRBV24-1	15	CATSDPRGSGTEAFF
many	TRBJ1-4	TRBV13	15	CASSAPGQGYEKLFF
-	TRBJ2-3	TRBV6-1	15	CASTSGQRITDTQYF
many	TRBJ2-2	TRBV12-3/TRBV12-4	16	CASSGGLAGSAGELFF
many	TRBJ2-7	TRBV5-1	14	CASSFRGGPYEQYF
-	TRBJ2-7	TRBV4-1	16	CASSQSLGRGGYEQYF
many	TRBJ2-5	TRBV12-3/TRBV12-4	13	CASGLGRVETQYF
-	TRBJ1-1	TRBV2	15	CASRWDGRKDTEAFF
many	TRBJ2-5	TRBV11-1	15	CASSLDGTGEETQYF
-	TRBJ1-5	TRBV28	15	CASTFTDSGNQPQHF
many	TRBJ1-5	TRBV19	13	CASADRNDQPQHF
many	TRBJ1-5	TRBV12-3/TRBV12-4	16	CASSLGVGRGIMPQHF